The 31 T cell receptor beta chains below come from one sample, sequenced in a study of cytomegalovirus exposure and HLA in healthy donors (dated by TCRdb to the late 2010s). Library preparation was by the immunoSEQ multiplex PCR assay. For the multiplex PCR, a mixture combining 60 forward primers for TCR Vbeta segments and 13 reverse primers for TCR Jbeta segments was used. TCRdb took over this immuneACCESS table, retaining in-frame rearrangements with V and J assigned. Such tables are incomplete; in checked studies, under half of the missing clones stem from an unresolved V gene, and the remainder is unexplained. The sample table lists 150,000 to 200,000 clones, 60% to 80% of them with a count of one. In total, the top ten clones hold around 0.96% of the sample. Sequencing used PBMCs. The source of these receptors is a woman between 45 and 60 years old in good health and CMV-seropositive.

The chain uses TRBV5-6 and TRBJ2-3; 9 bases fit TRBD2. The CDR3 extends over 17 amino acids. Per germline, CDR1 SGHDT and CDR2 YYEEEE. Germline trimming cut 4 bases from V and 5 bases from J; bases unmatched to any gene: 14. CDR3 sequence reads: CASSGRGLAGRLDTQYF. CDR3 DNA sequence: TGTGCCAGCAGCGGGAGGGGGCTAGCGGGACGGCTAGATACGCAGTATTTT.

This sequence joins TRBV5-6 and TRBJ1-2; the D gene is possibly TRBD1 (5 bases). Germline CDR1 is SGHDT and CDR2 is YYEEEE. Trimming left V 4 bases short and J 4 bases short, with 14 bases between. CDR3 length equals 14 residues. CDR3 loop: CASSPSGGGYGYTF. CDR3 DNA: TGTGCCAGCAGCCCCTCCGGGGGAGGCTATGGCTACACCTTC.

The V and J genes are TRBV21-1 and TRBJ2-5; the table's D call TRBD2 went unverified against the DNA. TRBV21-1 is assigned pseudogene status. The CDR3 contains 17 residues. CDR3 amino acids: CASSKVGGGGNQETQYF. The CDR3 DNA is TGTGCCAGCAGCAAAGTTGGAGGGGGGGGAAACCAAGAGACCCAGTACTTC.

This clone was recorded once. The chain employs TRBV30 and TRBJ2-3, with 13 bases matching TRBD2. CDR1 is GTSNPN and CDR2 is SVGIG in the germline V gene (reference sequence). The CDR3 sequence is 16 residues long. Trimming removed 3 bases from V and 0 bases from J; junction bases left unmatched: 3. As DNA, the CDR3 is TGTGCCTGGAGGGGGGGACTAGCGGGAAGCACAGATACGCAGTATTTT. The encoded protein is CAWRGGLAGSTDTQYF. Drawing the rest from reference TRBV30 and TRBJ2-3, the complete variable domain is SQTIHQWPATLVQPVGSPLSLECTVEGTSNPNLYWYRQAAGRGLQLLFYSVGIGQISSEVPQNLSASRPQDRQFILSSKKLLLSDSGFYLCAWRGGLAGSTDTQYFGPGTRLTVL.

This clone was found once. V gene TRBV18 combines with J gene TRBJ1-2; possibly TRBD1 for D (5 bases). The CDR3 sequence is 15 residues long. Looked up from germline, CDR1 is KGHSH and CDR2 is LQKENI. Trimming removed 2 bases from V and 2 bases from J, with 12 bases in between. The CDR3 coding sequence is TGTGCCAGCTCACCATCTGGGGACTCCAACTATGGCTACACCTTC. This codes for CASSPSGDSNYGYTF.

The chain couples TRBV9 to TRBJ2-2; TRBD2 matches 8 bases. From germline, CDR1 is SGDLS and CDR2 YYNGEE. Trimming removed 4 bases from V and 2 bases from J; junction bases left unmatched: 7. The CDR3 has 16 amino acids. The CDR3 DNA sequence: TGTGCCAGCAGCCCCCCTAGCGGGCACAACACCGGGGAGCTGTTTTTT. Amino acids: CASSPPSGHNTGELFF.

As concerns this clone: A junction end diverges from the germline sequence, so it may reflect a read error. This chain uses TRBV7-9 with TRBJ2-1; tentatively, D is TRBD2 (7 bases). This CDR3 is 15 amino acids long. CDR1 is SEHNR and CDR2 is FQNEAQ in the germline V gene (reference sequence). CDR3 DNA sequence: TGTGTCAGCAGCCTAAGGGGGGGGGCTTACAATGAGCAGTTCTTC. Translated, it gives CVSSLRGGAYNEQFF.

The CDR3 here is CASSERSVTGELFF. The CDR3 bases are TGTGCCAGCAGTGAAAGGAGCGTCACCGGGGAGCTGTTTTTT. V is TRBV2 and J is TRBJ2-2; D unresolved. Per germline, CDR1 SNHLY and CDR2 FYNNEI. The CDR3 totals 14 residues. Trimming pared 2 bases from V and 4 bases from J, leaving 8 bases between.

The rearrangement uses TRBV28 and TRBJ1-4, with D possibly matching TRBD1 (5 bases). Per the germline V gene, CDR1 is MDHEN and CDR2 is SYDVKM. The germline V and J ends were trimmed by 11 bases and 8 bases, with 15 bases remaining between them. The CDR3 extends over 12 amino acids. The DNA for the CDR3 is TGTGCCGGCGGGGCCCCTCGGGAAAAACTGTTTTTT. This encodes CAGGAPREKLFF.

J is TRBJ1-2 and V is TRBV2, with TRBD1 matching 9 bases. V lost 5 bases, J lost 3 bases, and 1 base stayed unmatched. Germline V CDR1 and CDR2: SNHLY, FYNNEI. There are 13 residues in the CDR3. Here the CDR3 reads CASSWTGDYGYTF. In DNA, the CDR3 is TGTGCCAGCAGTTGGACAGGGGACTATGGCTACACCTTC.

V is TRBV5-4 and J is TRBJ1-3, with a weak D call TRBD1 (5 bases). Trimming left V 0 bases short and J 0 bases short, with 7 bases between. Per the germline V gene, CDR1 is SGHNT and CDR2 is YYREEE (reference sequence). The CDR3 extends over 15 amino acids. This CDR3 reads CASSLGQNSGNTIYF. As DNA, the CDR3 is TGTGCCAGCAGCTTGGGACAGAACTCTGGAAACACCATATATTTT.

J is TRBJ1-1 and V is TRBV6-1; 7 bases are shared with TRBD1. V gave up 7 bases and J gave up 2 bases; unmatched junction bases: 4. CDR3 size: 13 residues. Per the germline V gene, CDR1 is MNHNS and CDR2 is SASEGT. CDR3 coding DNA: TGTGCCAGCACCGAGGGGGCAAACACTGAAGCTTTCTTT. This gives the protein CASTEGANTEAFF.

This chain connects TRBV29-1 to TRBJ1-2; 8 bases match TRBD1. V was pared by 4 bases and J by 0 bases, with 7 bases of the junction left unmatched. Germline-derived CDR1 and CDR2 are SQVTM and ANQGSEA. There are 15 residues in the CDR3. The CDR3 reads CSVATPGQANYGYTF. CDR3 in DNA: TGCAGCGTTGCAACTCCGGGACAGGCTAACTATGGCTACACCTTC.

J is TRBJ2-5 and V is TRBV28, with 8 bases identical to TRBD2. CDR1 MDHEN and CDR2 SYDVKM come from the germline V gene. The CDR3 consists of 15 residues. Unmatched junction bases numbered 10, after V lost 5 bases and J lost 5 bases. The CDR3 nucleotides read TGTGCCAGCAGTCCGGCCGGGGGGGCTGGGGAGACCCAGTACTTC. As protein: CASSPAGGAGETQYF.

The rearrangement joins TRBV28 to TRBJ1-2; TRBD1 agrees at 9 bases. The junction had 6 bases not matched to a gene; V was cut back by 3 bases and J by 7 bases. This CDR3 spans 14 amino acids. From germline, CDR1 is MDHEN and CDR2 SYDVKM. Here the CDR3 DNA reads TGTGCCAGCAGTTTTTTCGACAGGGGGGGTGGCTACACCTTC. It is translated as CASSFFDRGGGYTF.

The CDR3 sequence is CASSDSVNEQFF. CDR3 sequence (DNA): TGTGCCAGCAGCGACTCTGTCAATGAGCAGTTCTTC. The chain is built from TRBV9 and TRBJ2-1, with D uncertain. V dropped 3 bases and J dropped 6 bases, with 7 bases sitting between them. This CDR3 is 12 amino acids long. Looked up from germline, CDR1 is SGDLS and CDR2 is YYNGEE.

The J gene is TRBJ2-7, the V gene TRBV28; 7 bases agree with TRBD1. From germline, CDR1 is MDHEN and CDR2 SYDVKM. The J segment lost 0 bases and the V segment lost 5 bases, leaving 4 bases of the junction unmatched. This CDR3 has 14 amino acids. CDR3 DNA sequence: TGTGCCAGCAGTCTGGGGACAGTCTCCTACGAGCAGTACTTC. This sequence encodes CASSLGTVSYEQYF. The full variable domain, completed using reference TRBV28 and TRBJ2-7, is DVKVTQSSRYLVKRTGEKVFLECVQDMDHENMFWYRQDPGLGLRLIYFSYDVKMKEKGDIPEGYSVSREKKERFSLILESASTNQTSMYLCASSLGTVSYEQYFGPGTRLTVT.

The chain recombines TRBV27 with TRBJ1-2, with D perhaps matching TRBD1 (6 bases). Trimming stripped 5 bases from V and 0 bases from J, with 10 bases between. Germline CDR1 and CDR2: MNHEY and SMNVEV (reference sequence). The CDR3 sequence is 14 residues long. The CDR3 spells CASSTGSPNYGYTF. CDR3 DNA sequence: TGTGCCAGCAGTACAGGGTCCCCTAACTATGGCTACACCTTC.

In its sample, this clone was seen once. The chain employs TRBV18 and TRBJ1-2; TRBD1 is a possible D gene (6 bases). CDR1 KGHSH and CDR2 LQKENI come from the germline V gene. Trimming cost V 0 bases and J 7 bases, with 12 bases left between them. The CDR3 runs to 14 residues. The CDR3 loop is CASSPPSGDRGYTF. CDR3 nucleotide sequence: TGTGCCAGCTCACCACCTTCAGGGGATCGTGGCTACACCTTC.

The rearrangement links TRBV7-8 to TRBJ1-1, with 7 positions matching TRBD1. Germline CDR1 reads SGHVS; CDR2 reads FQNEAQ. Unmatched junction bases numbered 12, after V lost 1 base and J lost 7 bases. The CDR3 is 16 residues long. CDR3 in DNA: TGTGCCAGCAGCTTAGGGGCAATGGACAGGACCCGTGAAGCTTTCTTT. It translates to CASSLGAMDRTREAFF.

This rearrangement joins TRBV7-9 to TRBJ1-1; the match to TRBD1 covers 8 bases. The CDR3 totals 13 residues. Trimming cost V 2 bases and J 6 bases; bases outside gene matches: 2. The germline V gene has CDR1 SEHNR and CDR2 FQNEAQ (reference sequence). CDR3 coding DNA: TGTGCCAGCAGCTTACAGGGGGCCGCTGAAGCTTTCTTT. This gives the protein CASSLQGAAEAFF.

The V and J genes are TRBV25-1 and TRBJ2-5; D uncertain. The J call may be faulty, since TRBJ2-7 better matches the DNA end. The germline V gene has CDR1 MGHDK and CDR2 SYGVNS. This CDR3 spans 12 amino acids. The CDR3 loop is CASSEGSTEQYF. CDR3 bases: TGTGCCAGCAGTGAAGGTAGTACCGAGCAGTACTTC.

The chain combines TRBV29-1 with TRBJ2-1, with TRBD2 matching 8 bases. CDR3 length: 13 amino acids. V was clipped by 8 bases and J by 9 bases; unmatched bases: 12. CDR1 is SQVTM and CDR2 is ANQGSEA in the germline V gene. Written as DNA, the CDR3 is TGCAGCCCCACCGGAGCGGGAGTTGGTGAGCAGTTCTTC. As protein: CSPTGAGVGEQFF.

The chain joins TRBV5-1 to TRBJ2-7, with a tentative D call TRBD2 (7 bases). Per the germline V gene, CDR1 is SGHRS and CDR2 is YFSETQ. V lost 7 bases to trimming and J lost 3 bases, with 20 bases between them. The CDR3 is made up of 15 amino acids. The CDR3 nucleotides read TGCGCCAGCGGCATACAGGGAGGGAGCCTCTACGAGCAGTACGTC. Encoded protein: CASGIQGGSLYEQYV.

This chain joins TRBV30 and TRBJ1-4; no definite D call. The CDR3 runs to 14 residues. Trimming removed 2 bases at V and 9 bases at J, with 16 bases between. Germline loops: CDR1 GTSNPN, CDR2 SVGIG (reference sequence). CDR3 sequence reads: CAWSPQIVGKKLFF. The CDR3 DNA sequence: TGTGCCTGGAGTCCCCAAATTGTGGGCAAAAAACTGTTTTTT.

The J gene is TRBJ1-3, the V gene TRBV6-4, with D perhaps matching TRBD1 (5 bases). The CDR3 is 16 amino acids. V was trimmed by 6 bases and J by 0 bases, leaving 15 bases between them. In germline, CDR1 is MRHNA, CDR2 SNTAGT. CDR3 residues: CASRVGRGSSGNTIYF. Here the CDR3 DNA reads TGTGCCAGCAGGGTCGGGAGGGGAAGCTCTGGAAACACCATATATTTT.

This clone was seen a few times. The chain is built from TRBV14 and TRBJ1-1; tentatively, D is TRBD1 (6 bases). Germline V CDR1 and CDR2: SGHDN, FVKESK. V dropped 4 bases and J dropped 1 base, with 22 bases sitting between them. CDR3 length: 18 residues. The CDR3 DNA reads TGTGCCAGCAGCCGAAAGCCACCTGGACAGTCATCGAACACTGAAGCTTTCTTT. Translating gives CASSRKPPGQSSNTEAFF.

This clone has just one count. This chain links TRBV13 with TRBJ2-7; TRBD2 aligns across 16 bases. Looked up from germline, CDR1 is PRHDT and CDR2 is FYEKMQ (reference sequence). V trimming: 4 bases; J trimming: 4 bases; junction bases outside the gene matches: 7. There are 17 residues in the CDR3. The CDR3 DNA is TGTGCCAGCAGCTCCGGGACTAGCGGGAGGGTTCATTACGAGCAGTACTTC. Translating it yields CASSSGTSGRVHYEQYF.

V and J are TRBV2 and TRBJ1-5, with TRBD1 matching 7 bases. The V segment lost 0 bases and the J segment 0 bases; nucleotides outside the gene matches: 5. Germline V lookup: CDR1 SNHLY, CDR2 FYNNEI. The CDR3 has 17 residues. CDR3 protein: CASSEAGTVYSNQPQHF. In DNA form, the CDR3 reads TGTGCCAGCAGTGAAGCCGGGACAGTCTATAGCAATCAGCCCCAGCATTTT.

The chain is built from TRBV5-6 and TRBJ2-1, with TRBD1 matching over 8 bases. The ends lost 2 bases at V and 6 bases at J; junction bases unmatched: 1. The germline V gene encodes CDR1 SGHDT and CDR2 YYEEEE. The CDR3 sequence is 13 residues long. The CDR3 loop is CASSFTGGNEQFF. In nucleotides, the CDR3 is TGTGCCAGCAGCTTCACAGGGGGCAATGAGCAGTTCTTC.

V and J are TRBV6-5 and TRBJ2-1; weak D call: TRBD2 (5 bases). The germline gives CDR1 MNHEY, CDR2 SVGAGI. Trimming removed 5 bases from V and 10 bases from J, with 15 bases in between. The CDR3 sequence is 13 residues long. The CDR3 DNA reads TGTGCCAGCAGTCAATCCGCTAGCTTGGAGCAGTTCTTC. Translated, it gives CASSQSASLEQFF.